This T cell receptor beta chain was identified during a study of post-analysis software for immune sequencing data. About the study: The disease courses covered relapsing-remitting, secondary progressive and progressive-relapsing multiple sclerosis. Study-wide results and limits: When the samples were clustered directly with F measure, those that had been prepared in the same batch showed strong co-clustering. Controls' normalized Chao1 diversity significantly exceeded that of multiple sclerosis patients. Higher frequency in patients than in controls was seen for 5 or 6 TRBV segments, with TRBV5-6, TRBV5-1 and TRBV20-1 among them.

Germline CDR1 is SGHTA and CDR2 is FQGNSA. This CDR3 region has 14 residues. V gave up 6 bases and J gave up 7 bases; unmatched junction bases: 9. Prepared libraries of TCR beta cDNA carried unique molecular identifiers. Input populations of about 0.9 to 10 million T cells gave rise to around 500,000 cDNA molecules. From the PCR reads, TCRdb called clonotypes with MiXCR, one entry per CDR3 protein. The table records hundreds of thousands of distinct CDR3 sequences, nearly 45% of them present only once. On this clonotype: Its matching antigen is unknown.

This chain uses TRBV7-2 with TRBJ1-2, with 9 positions matching TRBD1. Sequencing used blood. The sequence came from a girl aged 10-17 years with multiple sclerosis. The CDR3 region has the DNA TGTGCCAGCAGGCAGGACAGGGGATGGGGTGGCTACACCTTC. Protein product: CASRQDRGWGGYTF.